Shown below are 27 T cell receptor beta chains from a single sample sequenced in a study of CD8+ T cells in alopecia areata. Treatment in this sample: oral pan-JAK inhibitor, 5-10 mg twice daily. Investigators isolated RNA and reverse transcribed it into cDNA to act as the sequencing template. The protocol was immunoSEQ multiplex PCR, while the TCRdb copy is restricted to in-frame clones and leaves out a portion. Counted here are over 150,000 clones, around half occurring once; the ten biggest clones make up 10% to 11%. Specimen: CD8+ T cells sorted from blood, collected at week 24, from a patient treated with tofacitinib. Receptor source: a human donor with alopecia areata.

This sequence joins TRBV30 and TRBJ1-2; maybe TRBD1 (5 bases). Trimming took off 8 bases at V and 5 bases at J, with 15 bases between the two ends. CDR1 is GTSNPN and CDR2 is SVGIG in the germline V gene (reference sequence). CDR3 size: 12 residues. The CDR3 region has the DNA TGTGCCACCCTGGGACGGCGTTATGGCTACACCTTC. Amino acid sequence: CATLGRRYGYTF.

The chain joins TRBV30 to TRBJ2-5; D is possibly TRBD1 or TRBD2 (5 bases each). The J call may be wrong; the DNA end is better matched by TRBJ2-7. Germline V lookup: CDR1 GTSNPN, CDR2 SVGIG (reference sequence). The CDR3 consists of 12 residues. CDR3 in DNA: TGTGCCTGCCTACTAGACAGCCACGAGCAGTACTTC. This sequence encodes CACLLDSHEQYF.

V and J are TRBV6-5 and TRBJ2-5, with TRBD1 as a possible D gene (5 bases). The germline V gene has CDR1 MNHEY and CDR2 SVGAGI. This CDR3 has 15 residues. V was trimmed by 5 bases and J by 2 bases, leaving 15 bases between them. The DNA for the CDR3 is TGTGCCAGCAGTGCGGACACATACACTCAAGAGACCCAGTACTTC. Residues: CASSADTYTQETQYF.

The CDR3 spells CASWDRDNQPQHF. CDR3 nucleotides: TGTGCCAGTTGGGACAGAGACAATCAGCCCCAGCATTTT. The rearrangement links TRBV19 to TRBJ1-5, with TRBD1 matching over 7 bases. The CDR3 runs to 13 residues. With V trimmed by 8 bases and J by 3 bases, 4 bases remained unmatched. Germline V CDR1 and CDR2: LNHDA, SQIVND (reference sequence).

The rearrangement links TRBV27 to TRBJ2-2, with D unclear. From germline, CDR1 is MNHEY and CDR2 SMNVEV (reference sequence). The CDR3 runs 17 residues. V was pared by 1 base and J by 4 bases, with 16 bases between. The CDR3 DNA reads TGTGCCAGCAGTTTATTGACTCTCCTACAGACCACCGGGGAGCTGTTTTTT. It translates to CASSLLTLLQTTGELFF.

This clone was recorded a few times. This chain joins TRBV2 and TRBJ1-5, with D possibly TRBD1 on 6 matching bases. There are 16 residues in the CDR3. CDR1 is SNHLY, CDR2 FYNNEI, per germline. V lost 5 bases and J 5 bases, leaving 19 bases between the germline ends. The DNA of the CDR3 is TGTGCCAGCAGTCTCCCGGGACACGGCATCGATCAGCCCCAGCATTTT. As protein: CASSLPGHGIDQPQHF.

The CDR3 loop reads CANTGTGNYNSPLHF. CDR3 bases: TGTGCCAATACCGGGACAGGGAATTATAATTCACCCCTCCACTTT. V is TRBV9 and J is TRBJ1-6, with 9 bases aligning to TRBD1. With V trimmed by 9 bases and J by 4 bases, 8 bases remained unmatched. Germline loops: CDR1 SGDLS, CDR2 YYNGEE. This CDR3 contains 15 residues.

The chain recombines TRBV5-1 with TRBJ2-1; no definite D call. V dropped 0 bases and J dropped 8 bases, with 12 bases sitting between them. Per germline, CDR1 SGHRS and CDR2 YFSETQ. This CDR3 contains 14 residues. The CDR3 sequence is CASSLVGQADEQFF. The CDR3 DNA follows: TGCGCCAGCAGCTTGGTAGGGCAGGCCGATGAGCAGTTCTTC.

The chain combines TRBV4-3 with TRBJ2-2; perhaps TRBD1 as D (6 bases). There are 16 residues in the CDR3. Between the trimmed V and J ends, which lost 2 bases and 6 bases, there was a span of 16 bases. Germline CDR1 and CDR2: LGHNA and YSLEER. The CDR3: CASSQFGPGAAGELFF. In DNA form, the CDR3 reads TGCGCCAGCAGCCAATTTGGTCCAGGGGCGGCCGGGGAGCTGTTTTTT.

This rearrangement joins TRBV29-1 to TRBJ2-2; 8 bases line up with TRBD2. Germline CDR1 SQVTM, CDR2 ANQGSEA. CDR3 length: 15 residues. The junction had 7 bases not matched to a gene; V was cut back by 1 base and J by 6 bases. CDR3 coding DNA: TGCAGCGTTGAAGTAGCGGGGTCTACCTCCGGGGAGCTGTTTTTT. It specifies CSVEVAGSTSGELFF.

CDR3 protein: CAWSVLAGKSGNTEAFF. The CDR3 bases are TGTGCCTGGAGTGTCCTCGCAGGGAAGTCAGGGAACACTGAAGCTTTCTTT. J is TRBJ1-1 and V is TRBV30; a weak D match, TRBD1 (5 bases). The germline V gene encodes CDR1 GTSNPN and CDR2 SVGIG (reference sequence). The CDR3 covers 17 residues. V shed 0 bases and J shed 1 base, with 18 bases lying between them.

This sequence joins TRBV4-1 and TRBJ1-1; weak D call: TRBD1 (5 bases). The length of the CDR3 is 15 residues. The V end lost 0 bases, the J end lost 0 bases, and 8 bases lay between the germline ends. CDR1 and CDR2 (germline): MGHRA, YSYEKL. DNA of the CDR3: TGCGCCAGCAGCCAAGATAGGGGCATGAACACTGAAGCTTTCTTT. This codes for CASSQDRGMNTEAFF.

CDR3 protein: CASSGQGPRGYGYTF. The DNA of the CDR3 is TGTGCCAGCAGTGGTCAGGGGCCCCGGGGCTATGGCTACACCTTC. The rearrangement uses TRBV25-1 and TRBJ1-2; a weak D match, TRBD1 (6 bases). CDR1 MGHDK and CDR2 SYGVNS come from the germline V gene. Trimming shortened V by 4 bases and J by 4 bases, and 16 bases separated the two germline ends. CDR3 size: 15 residues.

This clone came up a few times. The DNA of the CDR3 is TGTGCCAGCCGGGACAGGAGCACAGATACGCAGTATTTT. It encodes CASRDRSTDTQYF. This sequence joins TRBV19 and TRBJ2-3, with 8 bases fitting TRBD1. V shed 9 bases, J shed 0 bases, and the junction held 2 bases outside the gene matches. CDR3 length: 13 amino acids. Germline V CDR1 and CDR2: LNHDA, SQIVND (reference sequence).

This clone showed up just a few times. The chain combines TRBV9 with TRBJ1-6; D remains unclear. V dropped 0 bases and J dropped 5 bases, with 12 bases sitting between them. Germline V gene data show CDR1 as SGDLS and CDR2 as YYNGEE. The CDR3 loop spans 16 amino acids. This CDR3 is CASSVEPNWDNSPLHF. The CDR3, as DNA: TGTGCCAGCAGCGTAGAACCTAACTGGGATAATTCACCCCTCCACTTT.

This sequence joins TRBV30 and TRBJ1-5; D is perhaps TRBD1 (5 bases). Germline loops: CDR1 GTSNPN, CDR2 SVGIG (reference sequence). This CDR3 region has 13 residues. V gave up 2 bases and J gave up 3 bases, with 8 bases separating them. Here the CDR3 reads CAWSSGNNQPQHF. CDR3 nucleotide sequence: TGTGCCTGGAGTTCAGGGAACAATCAGCCCCAGCATTTT.

This clone was seen only once. The J gene is TRBJ2-1, the V gene TRBV9, with 9 bases aligning to TRBD2. With 0 bases clipped from V and 4 bases from J, the junction kept 2 bases outside the gene matches. Germline lookup yields CDR1 SGDLS and CDR2 YYNGEE. The CDR3 has 15 residues. This CDR3 is CASSVASGVYNEQFF. CDR3 DNA: TGTGCCAGCAGCGTAGCTAGCGGGGTGTACAATGAGCAGTTCTTC.

The rearrangement links TRBV19 to TRBJ1-6; 10 bases map to TRBD1. The CDR3 runs to 17 residues. Germline V gene sequence: CDR1 LNHDA, CDR2 SQIVND (reference sequence). V gave up 7 bases and J gave up 0 bases; unmatched junction bases: 6. CDR3 in amino acids: CASTPGTGASYNSPLHF. CDR3 DNA sequence: TGTGCCAGTACACCGGGGACAGGGGCCTCCTATAATTCACCCCTCCACTTT.

The chain recombines TRBV4-3 with TRBJ1-1; 8 bases line up with TRBD1. V gave up 2 bases and J gave up 3 bases; unmatched junction bases: 8. The CDR3 sequence is 16 residues long. Germline V CDR1 and CDR2: LGHNA, YSLEER. The CDR3 reads CASSQFLDRGDTEAFF. Here the CDR3 DNA reads TGCGCCAGCAGCCAATTTCTAGACAGGGGTGACACTGAAGCTTTCTTT.

The CDR3 nucleotides are TGTGCCAGCAGTGAAGCTTCAGGCGGGGGGGCAGATACGCAGTATTTT. Translated: CASSEASGGGADTQYF. This chain connects TRBV6-1 to TRBJ2-3; TRBD2 matches at 9 bases. Germline values: CDR1 MNHNS, CDR2 SASEGT. The CDR3 runs 16 residues. The ends lost 0 bases at V and 4 bases at J; junction bases unmatched: 5.

The gene calls are TRBV29-1 and TRBJ2-2; D uncertain. Looked up from germline, CDR1 is SQVTM and CDR2 is ANQGSEA. This CDR3 comprises 12 residues. Trimming stripped 4 bases from V and 0 bases from J, with 3 bases between. CDR3 amino acids: CSVATNTGELFF. For the CDR3, the DNA is TGCAGCGTTGCTACGAACACCGGGGAGCTGTTTTTT.

The rearrangement links TRBV29-1 to TRBJ2-7; D possibly corresponds to TRBD1 (5 bases). The V gene lost 3 bases and the J gene lost 0 bases, with 12 bases spanning the gap. Germline CDR1 reads SQVTM; CDR2 reads ANQGSEA. CDR3 length equals 14 residues. As DNA, the CDR3 is TGCAGCGTTGATACAGGAGTAAGCTCCTACGAGCAGTACTTC. It is translated as CSVDTGVSSYEQYF.

The chain links TRBV29-1 to TRBJ2-2, with D unresolved. The V gene lost 3 bases and the J gene lost 1 base, with 6 bases spanning the gap. The CDR3 is 13 residues long. Germline V gene sequence: CDR1 SQVTM, CDR2 ANQGSEA. The CDR3: CSVDAGNTGELFF. CDR3 nucleotides: TGCAGCGTTGATGCAGGGAACACCGGGGAGCTGTTTTTT.

This clone has just a few counts. The V and J genes are TRBV7-8 and TRBJ2-2, with 8 positions matching TRBD1. The J segment lost 4 bases and the V segment lost 7 bases, leaving 11 bases of the junction unmatched. Germline V gene lookup returns CDR1 SGHVS and CDR2 FQNEAQ. The CDR3 has 16 amino acids. The CDR3 DNA sequence: TGTGCCAGCAAGCGTATCGGACAGGGACTCACCGGGGAGCTGTTTTTT. Its protein product is CASKRIGQGLTGELFF.

There are a few counts of this clone. This rearrangement joins TRBV18 to TRBJ2-1; perhaps TRBD2 as D (6 bases). V was cut by 4 bases and J by 6 bases, with 13 bases left in between. CDR1 KGHSH and CDR2 LQKENI come from the germline V gene. The CDR3 consists of 14 residues. This CDR3 is CASSRPGLSNEQFF. The CDR3 nucleotides are TGTGCCAGCTCACGGCCGGGACTGTCCAATGAGCAGTTCTTC. Using reference TRBV18 and TRBJ2-1 for the parts outside the CDR3, the full variable domain is NAGVMQNPRHLVRRRGQEARLRCSPMKGHSHVYWYRQLPEEGLKFMVYLQKENIIDESGMPKERFSAEFPKEGPSILRIQQVVRGDSAAYFCASSRPGLSNEQFFGPGTRLTVL.

The chain uses TRBV6-4 and TRBJ2-1; tentative D call: TRBD2 (5 bases). There are 13 residues in the CDR3. Trimming stripped 4 bases from V and 5 bases from J, with 9 bases between. The germline V gene encodes CDR1 MRHNA and CDR2 SNTAGT. CDR3 nucleotide sequence: TGTGCCAGCAGTGTTAACGGGAACAATGAGCAGTTCTTC. This sequence encodes CASSVNGNNEQFF.

This clone has just a few counts. The chain recombines TRBV30 with TRBJ1-2; D is unclear. CDR1 and CDR2 from the germline V gene are GTSNPN and SVGIG (reference sequence). This CDR3 is 14 amino acids long. Trimming took 1 base from V and 8 from J, leaving 17 bases between them. CDR3 loop: CAWSASALTMGYTF. The DNA of the CDR3 is TGTGCCTGGAGTGCTAGCGCCTTAACTATGGGCTACACCTTC.